This TCR beta chain was sequenced for a study of blood T cell repertoires in COVID-19. The wider study: The United States, Italy and Spain were the sources of the acute and convalescent COVID-19 samples.

Germline-derived CDR1 and CDR2 are SEHNR and FQNEAQ (reference sequence). CDR3 size: 14 residues. Trimming at V came to 5 bases and at J to 7 bases, leaving 4 bases not matched to a gene. Using immunoSEQ multiplex PCR, the repertoire was profiled, and TCRdb retains in-frame clones only, with some absent. The repertoire holds fewer than 350,000 clones, with 75% to 95% as singletons. The Seattle patients joined while their infection was active and were tracked longitudinally afterward. The sequencing input was peripheral blood. This receptor was obtained from a woman in her twenties or thirties with COVID-19, enrolled during active disease. V and J are TRBV7-9 and TRBJ1-4; 10 bases fit TRBD1. CDR3: CASSTDRGPEKLFF. CDR3 DNA sequence: TGTGCCAGCAGCACCGACAGGGGGCCTGAAAAACTGTTTTTT.